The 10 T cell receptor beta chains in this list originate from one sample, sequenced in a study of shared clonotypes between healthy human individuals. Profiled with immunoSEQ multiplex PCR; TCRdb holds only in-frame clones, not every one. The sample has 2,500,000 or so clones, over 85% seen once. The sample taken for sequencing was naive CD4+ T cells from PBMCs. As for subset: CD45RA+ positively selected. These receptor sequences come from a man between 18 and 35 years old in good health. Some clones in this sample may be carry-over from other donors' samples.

The CDR3 loop reads CASSLDGELFF. The CDR3 region has the DNA TGTGCCAGCAGTTTAGATGGAGAACTGTTTTTT. The V call is TRBV28, the J call TRBJ1-4; D remains unclear. The V gene's germline CDR1 is MDHEN and CDR2 SYDVKM. The CDR3 totals 11 residues. V was cut by 2 bases and J by 12 bases, with 7 bases left in between. Using reference TRBV28 and TRBJ1-4 for the parts outside the CDR3, the full variable domain is DVKVTQSSRYLVKRTGEKVFLECVQDMDHENMFWYRQDPGLGLRLIYFSYDVKMKEKGDIPEGYSVSREKKERFSLILESASTNQTSMYLCASSLDGELFFGSGTQLSVL.

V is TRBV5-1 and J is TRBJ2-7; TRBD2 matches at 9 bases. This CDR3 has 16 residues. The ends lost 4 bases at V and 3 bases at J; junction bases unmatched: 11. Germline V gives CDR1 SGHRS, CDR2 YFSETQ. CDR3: CASSPDVAGVLYEQYF. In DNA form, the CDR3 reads TGCGCCAGCAGCCCAGACGTAGCGGGAGTACTCTACGAGCAGTACTTC.

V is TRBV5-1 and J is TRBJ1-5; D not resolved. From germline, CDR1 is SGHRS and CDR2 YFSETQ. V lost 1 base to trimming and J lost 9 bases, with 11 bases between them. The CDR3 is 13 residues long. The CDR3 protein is CASSLRGDRPQHF. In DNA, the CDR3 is TGCGCCAGCAGCTTGCGTGGCGATCGGCCCCAGCATTTT.

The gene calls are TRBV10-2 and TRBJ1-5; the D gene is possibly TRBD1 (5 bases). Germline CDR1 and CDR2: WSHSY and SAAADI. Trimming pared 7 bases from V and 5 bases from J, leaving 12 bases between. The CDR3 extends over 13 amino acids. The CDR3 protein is CASTTGTHQPQHF. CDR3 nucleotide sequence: TGCGCCAGCACGACCGGGACGCATCAGCCCCAGCATTTT.

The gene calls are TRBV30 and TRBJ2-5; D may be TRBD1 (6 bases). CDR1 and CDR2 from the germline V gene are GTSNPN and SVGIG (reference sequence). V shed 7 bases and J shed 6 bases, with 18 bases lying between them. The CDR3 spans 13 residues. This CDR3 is CAYTPRQAQTQYF. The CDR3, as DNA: TGTGCCTACACTCCGAGACAGGCCCAGACCCAGTACTTC.

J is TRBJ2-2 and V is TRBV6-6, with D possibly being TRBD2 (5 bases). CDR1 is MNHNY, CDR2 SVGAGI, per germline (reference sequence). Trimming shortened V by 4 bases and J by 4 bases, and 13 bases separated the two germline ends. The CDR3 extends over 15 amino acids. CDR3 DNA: TGTGCCAGCAGTTTCGAGCGGCGAGCCACCGGGGAGCTGTTTTTT. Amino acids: CASSFERRATGELFF.

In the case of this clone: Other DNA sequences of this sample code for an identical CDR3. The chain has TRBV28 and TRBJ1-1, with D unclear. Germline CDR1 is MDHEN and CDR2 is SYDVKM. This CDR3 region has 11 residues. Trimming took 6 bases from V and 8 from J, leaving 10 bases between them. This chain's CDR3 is CASRAPGEAFF. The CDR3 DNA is TGTGCCAGCAGAGCGCCCGGAGAAGCTTTCTTT.

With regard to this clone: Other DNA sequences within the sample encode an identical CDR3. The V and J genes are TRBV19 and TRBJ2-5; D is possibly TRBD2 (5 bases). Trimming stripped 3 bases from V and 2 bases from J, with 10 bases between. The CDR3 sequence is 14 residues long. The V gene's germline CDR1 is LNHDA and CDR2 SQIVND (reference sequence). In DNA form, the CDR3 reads TGTGCCAGTAGTATCGGTGGCGGGCAAGAGACCCAGTACTTC. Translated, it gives CASSIGGGQETQYF. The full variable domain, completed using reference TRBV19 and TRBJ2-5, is DGGITQSPKYLFRKEGQNVTLSCEQNLNHDAMYWYRQDPGQGLRLIYYSQIVNDFQKGDIAEGYSVSREKKESFPLTVTSAQKNPTAFYLCASSIGGGQETQYFGPGTRLLVL.

The CDR3 loop reads CASSDGQGVAGANVLTF. The CDR3 bases are TGTGCCAGCAGTGACGGGCAGGGGGTAGCTGGGGCCAACGTCCTGACTTTC. The rearrangement joins TRBV6-4 to TRBJ2-6, with 7 bases lining up with TRBD1. CDR1 and CDR2 (germline): MRHNA, SNTAGT. Trimming removed 2 bases from V and 2 bases from J; junction bases left unmatched: 6. The CDR3 consists of 17 residues.

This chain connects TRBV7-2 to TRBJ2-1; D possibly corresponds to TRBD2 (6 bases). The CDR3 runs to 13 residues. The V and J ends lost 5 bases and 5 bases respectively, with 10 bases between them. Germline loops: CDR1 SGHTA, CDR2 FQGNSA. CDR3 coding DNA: TGTGCCAGCAGCCTGGACTACAACAATGAGCAGTTCTTC. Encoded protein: CASSLDYNNEQFF. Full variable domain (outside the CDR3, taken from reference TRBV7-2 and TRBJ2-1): GAGVSQSPSNKVTEKGKDVELRCDPISGHTALYWYRQSLGQGLEFLIYFQGNSAPDKSGLPSDRFSAERTGGSVSTLTIQRTQQEDSAVYLCASSLDYNNEQFFGPGTRLTVL.